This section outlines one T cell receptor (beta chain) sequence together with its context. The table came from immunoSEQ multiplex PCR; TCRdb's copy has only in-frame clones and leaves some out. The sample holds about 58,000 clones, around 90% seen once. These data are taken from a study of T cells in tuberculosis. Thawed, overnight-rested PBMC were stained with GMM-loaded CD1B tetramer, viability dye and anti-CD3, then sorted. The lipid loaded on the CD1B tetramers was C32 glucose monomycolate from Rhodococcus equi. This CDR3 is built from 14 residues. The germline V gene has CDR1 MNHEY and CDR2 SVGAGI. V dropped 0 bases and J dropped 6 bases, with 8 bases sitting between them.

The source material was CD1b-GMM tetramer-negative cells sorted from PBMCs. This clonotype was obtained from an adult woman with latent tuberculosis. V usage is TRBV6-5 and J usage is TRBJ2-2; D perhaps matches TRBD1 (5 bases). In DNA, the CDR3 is TGTGCCAGCAGTTACTCGTTAGGGGCCGGGGAGCTGTTTTTT. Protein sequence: CASSYSLGAGELFF.